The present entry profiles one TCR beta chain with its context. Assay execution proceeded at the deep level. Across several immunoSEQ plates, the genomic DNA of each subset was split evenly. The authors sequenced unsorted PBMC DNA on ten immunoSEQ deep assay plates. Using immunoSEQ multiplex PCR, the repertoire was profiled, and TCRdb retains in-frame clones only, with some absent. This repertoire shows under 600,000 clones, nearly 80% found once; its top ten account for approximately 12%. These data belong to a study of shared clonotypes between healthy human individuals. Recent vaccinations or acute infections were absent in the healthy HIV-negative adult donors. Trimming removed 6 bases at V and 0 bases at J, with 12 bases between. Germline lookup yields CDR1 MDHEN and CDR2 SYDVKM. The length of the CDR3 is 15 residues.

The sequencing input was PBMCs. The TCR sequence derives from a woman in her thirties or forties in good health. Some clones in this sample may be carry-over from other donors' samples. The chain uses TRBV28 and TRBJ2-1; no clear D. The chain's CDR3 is CASSPSLGSYNEQFF. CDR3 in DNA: TGTGCCAGCAGCCCCAGTCTAGGCTCCTACAATGAGCAGTTCTTC.